This passage covers 4 T cell receptor beta chains from one sample sequenced in a study of response to subunit inactivated influenza vaccine. MiXCR, applied by TCRdb to the RT-PCR reads, yields one record per CDR3 protein. The sample records a few hundred thousand distinct CDR3 sequences, 11% being singletons. This sample was also put to use in a study of T cells expressing NK-cell markers. That paper notes: The TCR beta cDNA came from 5'RACE template switching with UMIs.

Material: PBMCs from blood, obtained on the day of vaccination. The receptor set was obtained from a man aged 50-60 years who received an inactivated influenza vaccine.

This chain uses TRBV7-2 with TRBJ2-7; 7 bases fit TRBD2. Germline CDR1 reads SGHTA; CDR2 reads FQGNSA. With 2 bases clipped from V and 0 bases from J, the junction kept 7 bases outside the gene matches. The CDR3 runs 16 residues. DNA for the CDR3: TGTGCCAGCAGCTTACTGTTGCGGGGGTTCTCCTACGAGCAGTACTTC. Amino acids: CASSLLLRGFSYEQYF.

V usage is TRBV20-1 and J usage is TRBJ1-1, with D perhaps TRBD1 (5 bases). The CDR3 totals 14 residues. From germline, CDR1 is DFQATT and CDR2 SNEGSKA (reference sequence). Trimming took 3 bases from V and 4 from J, leaving 15 bases between them. The CDR3 sequence is CSASYQGFGTEAFF. The CDR3, as DNA: TGCAGTGCTAGCTATCAGGGATTTGGCACTGAAGCTTTCTTT.

This sequence joins TRBV28 and TRBJ2-7; 10 positions agree with TRBD1. V trimming: 4 bases; J trimming: 3 bases; junction bases outside the gene matches: 9. The V gene's germline CDR1 is MDHEN and CDR2 SYDVKM. CDR3 size: 16 residues. The DNA of the CDR3 is TGTGCCAGCAGTTCCGCCGGGACAGGGGATCACTACGAGCAGTACTTC. This gives the protein CASSSAGTGDHYEQYF. Together with reference TRBV28 and TRBJ2-7, the CDR3 gives the full variable domain: DVKVTQSSRYLVKRTGEKVFLECVQDMDHENMFWYRQDPGLGLRLIYFSYDVKMKEKGDIPEGYSVSREKKERFSLILESASTNQTSMYLCASSSAGTGDHYEQYFGPGTRLTVT.

This clonotype has more than one count but fewer than ten. The V gene is TRBV7-2, the J gene TRBJ2-7; TRBD2 agrees at 11 bases. Germline V lookup: CDR1 SGHTA, CDR2 FQGNSA. This CDR3 is 15 amino acids long. J gave up 6 bases and V 1 base, and 5 bases lay outside the gene matches. This CDR3 reads CASSLVTSGSGEQYF. The CDR3 coding sequence is TGTGCCAGCAGCTTAGTTACTAGCGGGAGTGGCGAGCAGTACTTC.